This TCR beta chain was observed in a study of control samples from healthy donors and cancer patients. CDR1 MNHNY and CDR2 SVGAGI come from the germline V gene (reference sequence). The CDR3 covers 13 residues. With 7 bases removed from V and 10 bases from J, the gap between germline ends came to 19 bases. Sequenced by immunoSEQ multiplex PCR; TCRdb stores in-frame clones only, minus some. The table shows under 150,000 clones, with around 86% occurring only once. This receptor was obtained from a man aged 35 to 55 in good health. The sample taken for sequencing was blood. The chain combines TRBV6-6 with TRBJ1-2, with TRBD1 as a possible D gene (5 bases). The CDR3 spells CASTSEGRVPYTF. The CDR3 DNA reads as TGTGCCAGCACCTCGGAGGGCAGGGTTCCCTACACCTTC.